This T cell receptor (beta chain) was obtained from a study of T cells and Merkel cell carcinoma outcomes. The CDR3 contains 14 residues. Trimming left V 2 bases short and J 4 bases short, with 14 bases between. The V gene's germline CDR1 is GTSNPN and CDR2 SVGIG (reference sequence). Assay used: immunoSEQ multiplex PCR; TCRdb lists only in-frame clones, some missing. The profile shows around 15,000 clones, more than 75% of them singletons. The source material was tumor tissue from Merkel cell carcinoma. The chain has TRBV30 and TRBJ1-1; TRBD1 might be the D (6 bases). The receptor was derived from a human donor with Merkel cell carcinoma. The CDR3: CAWSKGGAGTEAFF. CDR3 bases: TGTGCCTGGAGTAAGGGGGGCGCGGGCACTGAAGCTTTCTTT. Looking up the rest from reference TRBV30 and TRBJ1-1 gives the full variable domain: SQTIHQWPATLVQPVGSPLSLECTVEGTSNPNLYWYRQAAGRGLQLLFYSVGIGQISSEVPQNLSASRPQDRQFILSSKKLLLSDSGFYLCAWSKGGAGTEAFFGQGTRLTVV.